The clone carrying this T cell receptor beta chain is a singleton in its sample. V was clipped by 11 bases and J by 2 bases, with 14 bases between them. CDR3 size: 13 residues. Germline V lookup: CDR1 SGHVS, CDR2 FQNEAQ. These data come from a study of blood T cell repertoires in COVID-19. Overall study: The study drew acute and convalescent COVID-19 samples from the United States, Italy and Spain. PBMCs, B-cell-depleted T cells, or T cells provided the cDNA or gDNA that made up the material.

The authors' processing: Estimates of nucleated cell counts were drawn from the amplification of reference gene primers. Sequencing used immunoSEQ multiplex PCR; TCRdb keeps in-frame clones, though not all of them. For V, J and clone size, that table is used; D and trimming come from the DNA. In the table there are tens of thousands of clones, 82% of which are singletons. The V call is TRBV7-8, the J call TRBJ2-3; D is possibly TRBD1 (5 bases). The sequenced sample consisted of peripheral blood. This clonotype was sampled from a human donor in a cohort sampled during active COVID-19. CDR3 in amino acids: CAHAAGPTDTQYF. The CDR3, as DNA: TGTGCCCACGCGGCAGGGCCCACAGATACGCAGTATTTT.